The T cell receptor beta chain under discussion was sequenced for a study of T cells in Graves' hyperthyroidism and ophthalmopathy. Overall study findings and caveats: A 13 V-J signature model discriminated ophthalmopathy versus stable hyperthyroidism. Ophthalmopathy prediction by the model preceded onset by a median about 6 months.

The CDR3 extends over 17 residues, inclusive of both ends. Amplification yielded TCR beta CDR3 regions, with RNA transcripts as the source. RT-PCR in the first round (using the HTBI primer set) targeted the TCR CDR3. TCRdb reanalysed the multiplex PCR reads using MiXCR and keeps one entry per CDR3 protein. The table shows around 660,000 distinct CDR3 sequences, with nearly 45% occurring only once. For the diagnoses, clinical symptoms, serum thyroxine and TRAb, thyroid ultrasound and orbital computed tomography were used. Points on this clonotype: No antigen is known for it. Because the CDR3's place on the DNA is in doubt, the DNA is left out and the CDR3 is given as listed by TCRdb.

Material: peripheral blood or thyroid tissue (not recorded which). The rearrangement joins TRBV12-3 or TRBV12-4 to TRBJ1-5. The source is an adult man with Graves' disease, either hyperthyroidism or ophthalmopathy (not recorded which). The CDR3 spells CASSFGPGTFHNQPQHF.